This T cell receptor beta chain was identified in a study of blood T cell repertoires in COVID-19. Looking at the study overall: COVID-19 samples from acute and convalescent phases originated in the United States, Italy and Spain.

The repertoire was sequenced with immunoSEQ multiplex PCR; TCRdb's copy has only in-frame clones and lacks some. This sample yields about 220,000 clones, of which 84% are seen a single time; more than 9% belongs to the top ten. Germline CDR1 and CDR2: LNHDA and SQIVND (reference sequence). V was shortened by 6 bases and J by 4 bases, with 15 bases between the two germline ends. This CDR3 has 14 amino acids. Sequences were obtained from peripheral blood. The TCR originated in a man aged 45-65 years with active or convalescent COVID-19. The chain couples TRBV19 to TRBJ1-1; D not resolved. The CDR3 protein is CASRRIPEGTEAFF. The CDR3 DNA is TGTGCCAGTAGGCGGATTCCCGAAGGCACTGAAGCTTTCTTT.